Below are 13 T cell receptor beta chains sequenced from a single sample in a study of OX40 agonist ivuxolimab in advanced cancers. The protocol was immunoSEQ multiplex PCR, while the TCRdb copy is restricted to in-frame clones and leaves out a portion. The data show tens of thousands of clones, roughly nine tenths seen once. The input for sequencing was CD4+ or CD8+ T cells sorted from blood, taken in a trial of the OX40 agonist ivuxolimab. Receptor source: an adult with an advanced solid tumor such as melanoma, head and neck, liver or kidney cancer.

This clone has only one observation. The J gene is TRBJ1-4, the V gene TRBV27; 9 nucleotides match TRBD1. The CDR3 loop spans 13 amino acids. The V segment lost 4 bases and the J segment 8 bases; nucleotides outside the gene matches: 2. Germline V gene sequence: CDR1 MNHEY, CDR2 SMNVEV (reference sequence). The CDR3 is CASSSDRGEKLFF. In DNA, the CDR3 is TGTGCCAGCAGTTCGGACAGGGGAGAAAAACTGTTTTTT.

The chain carries TRBV6-4 and TRBJ2-1; possibly TRBD1 for D (6 bases). CDR1 and CDR2 (germline): MRHNA, SNTAGT. The CDR3 loop spans 15 amino acids. The V end lost 2 bases, the J end lost 5 bases, and 13 bases lay between the germline ends. The CDR3 sequence: CASSDPSRGNNEQFF. The DNA for the CDR3 is TGTGCCAGCAGTGACCCCTCAAGGGGGAACAATGAGCAGTTCTTC.

This chain connects TRBV5-1 to TRBJ2-2; 8 positions agree with TRBD1. The V and J ends lost 6 bases and 7 bases, in that order; junction bases with no gene match: 8. CDR3 length: 14 residues. Germline lookup yields CDR1 SGHRS and CDR2 YFSETQ. CDR3 sequence (DNA): TGCGCCAGCACGACGGACAGGGTGGGCGGGGAGCTGTTTTTT. It encodes CASTTDRVGGELFF.

V gene TRBV5-4 combines with J gene TRBJ1-2; D is unclear. The germline CDR1 and CDR2 sequences are SGHNT and YYREEE (reference sequence). Trimming removed 0 bases at V and 0 bases at J, with 6 bases between. CDR3 size: 14 residues. As DNA, the CDR3 is TGTGCCAGCAGCTTGGCCAAAGCTAACTATGGCTACACCTTC. Its protein product is CASSLAKANYGYTF.

The gene calls are TRBV5-1 and TRBJ1-6; tentatively, D is TRBD1 (5 bases). The ends were cut back, 4 bases at V and 6 bases at J, with 17 bases in the middle. The CDR3 covers 16 residues. Germline V gives CDR1 SGHRS, CDR2 YFSETQ. The CDR3 spells CASSRGPSGVNSPLHF. The CDR3 region has the DNA TGCGCCAGCAGCAGGGGACCCAGCGGCGTTAATTCACCCCTCCACTTT. The variable domain in full, with the rest retrieved from reference TRBV5-1 and TRBJ1-6, is KAGVTQTPRYLIKTRGQQVTLSCSPISGHRSVSWYQQTPGQGLQFLFEYFSETQRNKGNFPGRFSGRQFSNSRSEMNVSTLELGDSALYLCASSRGPSGVNSPLHFGNGTRLTVT.

The chain is built from TRBV7-2 and TRBJ2-5; no reliable D call. CDR1 SGHTA and CDR2 FQGNSA come from the germline V gene. CDR3 length: 14 amino acids. V was trimmed by 5 bases and J by 4 bases, leaving 14 bases between them. The CDR3 spells CASSPPGVPETQYF. DNA of the CDR3: TGTGCCAGCAGCCCTCCCGGTGTCCCAGAGACCCAGTACTTC.

This chain joins TRBV6-5 and TRBJ1-2; D remains ambiguous. The CDR3 consists of 14 residues. CDR1 and CDR2 (germline): MNHEY, SVGAGI. Trimming removed 7 bases from V and 5 bases from J, with 17 bases in between. CDR3 nucleotide sequence: TGTGCCAGCACCCAGATGGCAGGTCCATATGGCTACACCTTC. It specifies CASTQMAGPYGYTF.

The chain has TRBV11-3 and TRBJ2-3; TRBD1 matches at 9 bases. Trimming took 4 bases from V and 5 from J; bases not matched to a gene: 7. Germline V lookup: CDR1 SGHNT, CDR2 YENEEA. This CDR3 comprises 15 residues. This CDR3 is CASSSGDRAGDTQYF. The CDR3 nucleotides are TGTGCCAGCAGCTCAGGGGACAGGGCGGGAGATACGCAGTATTTT.

This clone has just a few counts. The CDR3 sequence is CASSFRDGPDTQYF. CDR3 coding DNA: TGTGCCAGCAGTTTCCGGGACGGCCCAGATACGCAGTATTTT. The chain links TRBV27 to TRBJ2-3; D possibly uses TRBD1 or TRBD2 (5 bases each). Germline V gene data show CDR1 as MNHEY and CDR2 as SMNVEV (reference sequence). With 3 bases removed from V and 4 bases from J, the gap between germline ends came to 11 bases. CDR3 length: 14 amino acids.

The gene calls are TRBV10-3 and TRBJ1-5, with D perhaps TRBD1 (6 bases). This CDR3 region has 17 residues. V was cut by 3 bases and J by 0 bases, with 15 bases left in between. Germline V CDR1 and CDR2: ENHRY, SYGVKD. The DNA for the CDR3 is TGTGCCATCAGTGACCCAAACTTGACAGGTAGCAATCAGCCCCAGCATTTT. As protein: CAISDPNLTGSNQPQHF.

The chain uses TRBV6-1 and TRBJ1-6; 8 bases align to TRBD1. Looked up from germline, CDR1 is MNHNS and CDR2 is SASEGT. Trimming at V came to 3 bases and at J to 8 bases, leaving 9 bases not matched to a gene. This CDR3 has 16 residues. The CDR3 reads CASSDLDRASDSPLHF. The CDR3 bases are TGTGCCAGCAGTGATTTGGACAGGGCCTCGGATTCACCCCTCCACTTT.

J is TRBJ2-3 and V is TRBV10-1, with 11 bases lining up with TRBD2. Germline V gene sequence: CDR1 WNHNN, CDR2 SYGVQD (reference sequence). This CDR3 spans 17 amino acids. After removal of 3 bases from V and 2 bases from J, the junction contained 7 bases not matched to a gene. CDR3 in amino acids: CASSEGGLAAYTDTQYF. CDR3 DNA sequence: TGCGCCAGCAGTGAAGGGGGACTAGCGGCCTACACAGATACGCAGTATTTT.

The chain couples TRBV5-6 to TRBJ1-6; the match to TRBD1 covers 11 bases. This CDR3 is built from 14 residues. Germline CDR1 reads SGHDT; CDR2 reads YYEEEE. V was clipped by 5 bases and J by 9 bases; unmatched bases: 4. CDR3 DNA sequence: TGTGCCAGCAGACGGGACAGGGGGTCTTCACCCCTCCACTTT. Protein: CASRRDRGSSPLHF.